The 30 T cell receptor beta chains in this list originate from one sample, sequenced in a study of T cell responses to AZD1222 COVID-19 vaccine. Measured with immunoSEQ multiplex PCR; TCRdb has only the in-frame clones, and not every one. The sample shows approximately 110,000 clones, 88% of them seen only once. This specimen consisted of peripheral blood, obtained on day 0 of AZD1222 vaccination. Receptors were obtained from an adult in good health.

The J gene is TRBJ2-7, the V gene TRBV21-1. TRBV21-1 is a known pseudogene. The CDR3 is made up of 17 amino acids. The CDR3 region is CASSVPRAPESSYEQYF. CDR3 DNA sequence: TGTGCCAGCAGCGTCCCCCGGGCCCCCGAAAGCTCCTACGAGCAGTACTTC.

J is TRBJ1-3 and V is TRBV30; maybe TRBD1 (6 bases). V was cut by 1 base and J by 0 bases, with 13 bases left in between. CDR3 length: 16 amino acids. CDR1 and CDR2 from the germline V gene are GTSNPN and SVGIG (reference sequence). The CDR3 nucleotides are TGTGCCTGGAGTGGATACAGGGTACACTCTGGAAACACCATATATTTT. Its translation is CAWSGYRVHSGNTIYF.

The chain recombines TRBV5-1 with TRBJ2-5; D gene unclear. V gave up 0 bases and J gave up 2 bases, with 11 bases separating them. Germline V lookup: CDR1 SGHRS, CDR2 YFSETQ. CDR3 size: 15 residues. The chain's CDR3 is CASSLDGSWQETQYF. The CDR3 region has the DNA TGCGCCAGCAGCTTGGACGGCAGTTGGCAAGAGACCCAGTACTTC. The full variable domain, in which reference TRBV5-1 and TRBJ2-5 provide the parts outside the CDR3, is KAGVTQTPRYLIKTRGQQVTLSCSPISGHRSVSWYQQTPGQGLQFLFEYFSETQRNKGNFPGRFSGRQFSNSRSEMNVSTLELGDSALYLCASSLDGSWQETQYFGPGTRLLVL.

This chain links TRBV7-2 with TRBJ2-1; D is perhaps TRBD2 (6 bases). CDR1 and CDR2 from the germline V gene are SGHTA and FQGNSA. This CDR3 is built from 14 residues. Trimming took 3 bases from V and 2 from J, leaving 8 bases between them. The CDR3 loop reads CASSFGEAYNEQFF. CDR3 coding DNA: TGTGCCAGCAGCTTCGGGGAGGCCTACAATGAGCAGTTCTTC.

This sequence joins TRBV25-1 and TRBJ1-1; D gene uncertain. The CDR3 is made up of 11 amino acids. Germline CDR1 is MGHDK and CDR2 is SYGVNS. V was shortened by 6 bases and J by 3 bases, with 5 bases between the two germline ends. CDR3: CASRDYTEAFF. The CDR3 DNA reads TGTGCCAGCAGAGATTACACTGAAGCTTTCTTT. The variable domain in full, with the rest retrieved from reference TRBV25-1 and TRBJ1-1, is EADIYQTPRYLVIGTGKKITLECSQTMGHDKMYWYQQDPGMELHLIHYSYGVNSTEKGDLSSESTVSRIRTEHFPLTLESARPSHTSQYLCASRDYTEAFFGQGTRLTVV.

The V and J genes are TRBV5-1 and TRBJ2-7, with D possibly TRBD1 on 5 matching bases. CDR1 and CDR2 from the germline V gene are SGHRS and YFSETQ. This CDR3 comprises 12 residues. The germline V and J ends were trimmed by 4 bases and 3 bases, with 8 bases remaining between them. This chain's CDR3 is CASSIDSYEQYF. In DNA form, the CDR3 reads TGCGCCAGCAGCATAGACAGCTACGAGCAGTACTTC.

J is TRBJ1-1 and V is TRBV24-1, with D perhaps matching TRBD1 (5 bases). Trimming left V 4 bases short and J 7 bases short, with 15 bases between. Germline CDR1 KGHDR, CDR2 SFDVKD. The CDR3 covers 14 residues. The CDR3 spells CATSDSGRNFEAFF. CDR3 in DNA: TGTGCCACCAGTGACTCGGGACGGAATTTTGAAGCTTTCTTT.

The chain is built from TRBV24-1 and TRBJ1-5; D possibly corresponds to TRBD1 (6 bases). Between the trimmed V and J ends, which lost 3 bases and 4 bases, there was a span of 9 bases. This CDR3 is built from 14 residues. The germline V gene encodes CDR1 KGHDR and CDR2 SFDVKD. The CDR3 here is CATSDVGTNQPQHF. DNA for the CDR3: TGTGCCACCAGTGATGTAGGGACAAATCAGCCCCAGCATTTT.

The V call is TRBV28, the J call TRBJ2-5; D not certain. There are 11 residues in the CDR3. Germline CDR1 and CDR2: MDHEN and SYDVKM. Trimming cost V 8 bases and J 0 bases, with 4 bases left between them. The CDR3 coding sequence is TGTGCCAGCGGGTACCAAGAGACCCAGTACTTC. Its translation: CASGYQETQYF.

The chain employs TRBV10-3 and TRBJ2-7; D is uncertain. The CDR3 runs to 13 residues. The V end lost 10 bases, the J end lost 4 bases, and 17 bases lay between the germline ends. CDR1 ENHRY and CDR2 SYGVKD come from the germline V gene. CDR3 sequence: CASKPRLGYEQYF. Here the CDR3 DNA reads TGTGCCAGCAAACCGCGGCTGGGGTACGAGCAGTACTTC.

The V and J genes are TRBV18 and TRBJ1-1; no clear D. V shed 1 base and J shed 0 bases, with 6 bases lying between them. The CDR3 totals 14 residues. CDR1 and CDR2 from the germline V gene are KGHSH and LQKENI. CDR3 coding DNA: TGTGCCAGCTCACCACTTGATATGAACACTGAAGCTTTCTTT. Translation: CASSPLDMNTEAFF. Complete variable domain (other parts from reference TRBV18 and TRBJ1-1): NAGVMQNPRHLVRRRGQEARLRCSPMKGHSHVYWYRQLPEEGLKFMVYLQKENIIDESGMPKERFSAEFPKEGPSILRIQQVVRGDSAAYFCASSPLDMNTEAFFGQGTRLTVV.

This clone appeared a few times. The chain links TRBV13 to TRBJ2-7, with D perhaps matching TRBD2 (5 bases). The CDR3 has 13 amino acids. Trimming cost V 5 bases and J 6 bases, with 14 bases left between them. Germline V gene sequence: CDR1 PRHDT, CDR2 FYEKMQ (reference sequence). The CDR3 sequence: CASSHKGLPEQYF. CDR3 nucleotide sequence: TGTGCCAGCAGCCATAAAGGACTCCCCGAGCAGTACTTC. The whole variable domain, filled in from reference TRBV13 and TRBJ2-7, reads AAGVIQSPRHLIKEKRETATLKCYPIPRHDTVYWYQQGPGQDPQFLISFYEKMQSDKGSIPDRFSAQQFSDYHSELNMSSLELGDSALYFCASSHKGLPEQYFGPGTRLTVT.

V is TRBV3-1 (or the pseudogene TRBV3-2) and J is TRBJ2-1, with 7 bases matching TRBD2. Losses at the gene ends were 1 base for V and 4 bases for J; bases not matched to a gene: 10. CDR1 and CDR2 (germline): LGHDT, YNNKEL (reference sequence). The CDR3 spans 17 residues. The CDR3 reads CASSQGFSGPVYNEQFF. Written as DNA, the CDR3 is TGTGCCAGCAGCCAAGGGTTTAGCGGGCCGGTTTACAATGAGCAGTTCTTC.

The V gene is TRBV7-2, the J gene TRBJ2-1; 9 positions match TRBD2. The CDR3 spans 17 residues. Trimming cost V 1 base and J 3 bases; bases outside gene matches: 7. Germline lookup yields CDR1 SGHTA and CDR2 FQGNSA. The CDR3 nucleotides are TGTGCCAGCAGCTTAGACCTAGCGGGAAATGGCTACAATGAGCAGTTCTTC. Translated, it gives CASSLDLAGNGYNEQFF.

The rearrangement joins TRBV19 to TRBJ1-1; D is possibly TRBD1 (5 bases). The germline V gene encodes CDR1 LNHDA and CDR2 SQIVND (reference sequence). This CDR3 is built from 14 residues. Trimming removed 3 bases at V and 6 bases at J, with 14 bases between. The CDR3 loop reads CASSIVGPRAEAFF. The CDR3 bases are TGTGCCAGTAGTATCGTCGGCCCCAGGGCTGAAGCTTTCTTT.

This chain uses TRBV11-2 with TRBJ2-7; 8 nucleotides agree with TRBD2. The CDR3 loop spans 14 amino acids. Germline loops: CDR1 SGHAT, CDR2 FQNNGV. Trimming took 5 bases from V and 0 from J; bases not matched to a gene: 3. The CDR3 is CASSPSGRSYEQYF. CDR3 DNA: TGTGCCAGCAGCCCTAGCGGGCGCTCCTACGAGCAGTACTTC.

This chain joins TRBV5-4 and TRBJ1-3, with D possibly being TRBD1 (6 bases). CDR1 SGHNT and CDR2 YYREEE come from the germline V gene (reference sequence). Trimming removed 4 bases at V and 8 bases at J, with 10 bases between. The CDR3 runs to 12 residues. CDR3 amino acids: CASSTGLDTIYF. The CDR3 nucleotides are TGTGCCAGCAGCACAGGGTTGGACACCATATATTTT. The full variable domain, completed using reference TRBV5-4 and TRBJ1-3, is ETGVTQSPTHLIKTRGQQVTLRCSSQSGHNTVSWYQQALGQGPQFIFQYYREEENGRGNFPPRFSGLQFPNYSSELNVNALELDDSALYLCASSTGLDTIYFGEGSWLTVV.

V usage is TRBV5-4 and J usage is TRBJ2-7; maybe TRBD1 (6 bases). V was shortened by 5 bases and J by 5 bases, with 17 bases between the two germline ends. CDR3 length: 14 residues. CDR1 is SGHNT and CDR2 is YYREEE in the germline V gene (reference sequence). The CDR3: CASRPGQGIHEQYF. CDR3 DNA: TGTGCCAGCAGACCGGGCCAGGGGATCCACGAGCAGTACTTC.

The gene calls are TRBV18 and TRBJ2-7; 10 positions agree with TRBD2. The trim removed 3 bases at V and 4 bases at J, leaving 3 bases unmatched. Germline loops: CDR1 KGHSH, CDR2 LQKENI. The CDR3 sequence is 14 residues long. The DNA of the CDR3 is TGTGCCAGCTCACCCGGACTAGCGGAGTACGAGCAGTACTTC. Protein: CASSPGLAEYEQYF. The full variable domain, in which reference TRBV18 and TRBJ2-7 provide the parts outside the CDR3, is NAGVMQNPRHLVRRRGQEARLRCSPMKGHSHVYWYRQLPEEGLKFMVYLQKENIIDESGMPKERFSAEFPKEGPSILRIQQVVRGDSAAYFCASSPGLAEYEQYFGPGTRLTVT.

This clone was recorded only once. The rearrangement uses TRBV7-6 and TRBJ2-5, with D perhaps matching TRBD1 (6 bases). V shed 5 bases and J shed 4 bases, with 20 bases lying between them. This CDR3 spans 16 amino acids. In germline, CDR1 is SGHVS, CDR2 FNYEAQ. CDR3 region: CASSPLGARGGETQYF. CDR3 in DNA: TGTGCCAGCAGCCCCCTGGGGGCCCGAGGGGGAGAGACCCAGTACTTC.

Here the CDR3 reads CASSWADTERTEQYF. DNA for the CDR3: TGTGCCAGCAGCTGGGCAGACACCGAAAGGACCGAGCAGTACTTC. This chain links TRBV7-6 with TRBJ2-7; the D is unclear. V was trimmed by 4 bases and J by 6 bases, leaving 19 bases between them. Germline V CDR1 and CDR2: SGHVS, FNYEAQ. There are 15 residues in the CDR3.

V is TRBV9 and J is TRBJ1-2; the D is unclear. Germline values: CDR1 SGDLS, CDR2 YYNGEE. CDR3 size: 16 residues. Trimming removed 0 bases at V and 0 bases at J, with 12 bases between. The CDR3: CASSVEGRQPNYGYTF. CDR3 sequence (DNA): TGTGCCAGCAGCGTAGAGGGCAGGCAACCTAACTATGGCTACACCTTC.

This chain's CDR3 is CASSPGTESYEQYF. The DNA for the CDR3 is TGTGCCAGCTCACCAGGGACAGAATCCTACGAGCAGTACTTC. J is TRBJ2-7 and V is TRBV18; 7 bases agree with TRBD1. Germline-derived CDR1 and CDR2 are KGHSH and LQKENI. Trimming took 2 bases from V and 1 from J; bases not matched to a gene: 2. The CDR3 length is 14 residues.

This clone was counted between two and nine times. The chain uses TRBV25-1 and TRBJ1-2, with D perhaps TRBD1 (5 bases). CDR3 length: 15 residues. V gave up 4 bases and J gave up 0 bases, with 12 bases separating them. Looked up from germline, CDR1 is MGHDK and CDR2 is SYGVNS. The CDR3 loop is CASSGPQEPNYGYTF. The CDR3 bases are TGTGCCAGCAGTGGCCCACAGGAACCTAACTATGGCTACACCTTC.

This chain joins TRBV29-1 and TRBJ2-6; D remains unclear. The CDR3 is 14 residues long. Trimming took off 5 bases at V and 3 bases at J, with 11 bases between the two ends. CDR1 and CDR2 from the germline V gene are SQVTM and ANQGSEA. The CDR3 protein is CSVHPMGGANVLTF. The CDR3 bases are TGCAGCGTTCACCCTATGGGTGGGGCCAACGTCCTGACTTTC.

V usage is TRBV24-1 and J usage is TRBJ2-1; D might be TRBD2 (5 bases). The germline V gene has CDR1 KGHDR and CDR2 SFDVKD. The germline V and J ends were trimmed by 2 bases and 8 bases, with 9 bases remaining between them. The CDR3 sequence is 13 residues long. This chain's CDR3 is CATSDSGLHEQFF. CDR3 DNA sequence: TGTGCCACCAGTGATTCCGGACTCCATGAGCAGTTCTTC.

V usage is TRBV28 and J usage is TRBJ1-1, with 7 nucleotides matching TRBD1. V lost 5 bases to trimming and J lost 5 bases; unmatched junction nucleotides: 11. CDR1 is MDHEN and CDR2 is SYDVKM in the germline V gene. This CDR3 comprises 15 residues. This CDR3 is CASSPTTGSMTEAFF. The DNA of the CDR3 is TGTGCCAGCAGTCCGACGACAGGGAGTATGACTGAAGCTTTCTTT.

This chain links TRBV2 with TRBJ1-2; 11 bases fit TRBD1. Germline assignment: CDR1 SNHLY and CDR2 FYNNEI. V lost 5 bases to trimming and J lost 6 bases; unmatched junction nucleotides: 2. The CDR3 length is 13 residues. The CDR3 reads CASSWGQGDGYTF. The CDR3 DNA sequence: TGTGCCAGCAGTTGGGGACAGGGGGATGGCTACACCTTC. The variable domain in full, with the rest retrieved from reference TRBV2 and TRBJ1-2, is EPEVTQTPSHQVTQMGQEVILRCVPISNHLYFYWYRQILGQKVEFLVSFYNNEISEKSEIFDDQFSVERPDGSNFTLKIRSTKLEDSAMYFCASSWGQGDGYTFGSGTRLTVV.

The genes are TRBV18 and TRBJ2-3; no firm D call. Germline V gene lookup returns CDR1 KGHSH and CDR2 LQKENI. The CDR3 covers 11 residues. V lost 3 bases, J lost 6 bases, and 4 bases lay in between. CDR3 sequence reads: CASSPEDTQYF. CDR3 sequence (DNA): TGTGCCAGCTCACCCGAGGATACGCAGTATTTT.

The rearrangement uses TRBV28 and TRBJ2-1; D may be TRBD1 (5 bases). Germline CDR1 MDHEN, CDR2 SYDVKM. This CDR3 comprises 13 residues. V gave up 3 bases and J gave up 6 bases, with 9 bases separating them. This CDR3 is CASSFVQGNEQFF. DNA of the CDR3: TGTGCCAGCAGTTTTGTCCAGGGCAATGAGCAGTTCTTC. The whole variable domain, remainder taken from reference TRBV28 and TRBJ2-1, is DVKVTQSSRYLVKRTGEKVFLECVQDMDHENMFWYRQDPGLGLRLIYFSYDVKMKEKGDIPEGYSVSREKKERFSLILESASTNQTSMYLCASSFVQGNEQFFGPGTRLTVL.